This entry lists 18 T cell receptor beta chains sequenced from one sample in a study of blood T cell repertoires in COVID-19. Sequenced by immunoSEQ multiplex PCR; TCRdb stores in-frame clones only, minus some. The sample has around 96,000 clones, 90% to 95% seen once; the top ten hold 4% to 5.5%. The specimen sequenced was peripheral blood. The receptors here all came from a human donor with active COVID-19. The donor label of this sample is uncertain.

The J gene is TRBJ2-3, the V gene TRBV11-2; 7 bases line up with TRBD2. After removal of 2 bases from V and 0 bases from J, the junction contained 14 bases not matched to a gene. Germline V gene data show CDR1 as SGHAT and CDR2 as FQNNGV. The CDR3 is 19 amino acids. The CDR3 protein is CASSLLVSAGRDSTDTQYF. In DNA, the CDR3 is TGTGCCAGCAGCTTACTTGTTTCGGCGGGGAGGGATAGCACAGATACGCAGTATTTT.

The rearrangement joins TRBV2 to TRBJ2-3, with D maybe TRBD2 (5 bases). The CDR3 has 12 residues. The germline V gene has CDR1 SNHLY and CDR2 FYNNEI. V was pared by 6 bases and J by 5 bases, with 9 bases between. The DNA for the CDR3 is TGTGCCAGCAGCCCCGGGGTAGATACGCAGTATTTT. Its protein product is CASSPGVDTQYF. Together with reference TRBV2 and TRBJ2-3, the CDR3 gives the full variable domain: EPEVTQTPSHQVTQMGQEVILRCVPISNHLYFYWYRQILGQKVEFLVSFYNNEISEKSEIFDDQFSVERPDGSNFTLKIRSTKLEDSAMYFCASSPGVDTQYFGPGTRLTVL.

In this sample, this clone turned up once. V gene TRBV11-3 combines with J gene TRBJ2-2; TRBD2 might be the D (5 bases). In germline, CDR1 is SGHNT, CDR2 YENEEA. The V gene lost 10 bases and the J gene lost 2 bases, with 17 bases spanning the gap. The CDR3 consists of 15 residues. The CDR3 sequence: CATRTGSVNTGELFF. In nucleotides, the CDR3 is TGTGCCACCAGGACTGGGTCTGTCAACACCGGGGAGCTGTTTTTT.

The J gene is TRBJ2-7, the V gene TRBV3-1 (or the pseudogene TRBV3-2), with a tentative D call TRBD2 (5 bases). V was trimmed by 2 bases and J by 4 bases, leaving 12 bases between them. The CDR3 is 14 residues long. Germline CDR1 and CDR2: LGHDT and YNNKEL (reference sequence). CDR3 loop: CASSQTRTLYEQYF. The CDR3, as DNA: TGTGCCAGCAGCCAAACCAGGACTCTATACGAGCAGTACTTC.

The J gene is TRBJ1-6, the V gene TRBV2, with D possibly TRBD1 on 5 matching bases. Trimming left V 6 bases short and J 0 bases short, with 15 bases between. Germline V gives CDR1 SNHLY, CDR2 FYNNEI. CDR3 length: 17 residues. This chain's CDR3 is CASRPERGFSYNSPLHF. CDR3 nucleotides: TGTGCCAGCAGACCCGAAAGGGGTTTCTCCTATAATTCACCCCTCCACTTT.

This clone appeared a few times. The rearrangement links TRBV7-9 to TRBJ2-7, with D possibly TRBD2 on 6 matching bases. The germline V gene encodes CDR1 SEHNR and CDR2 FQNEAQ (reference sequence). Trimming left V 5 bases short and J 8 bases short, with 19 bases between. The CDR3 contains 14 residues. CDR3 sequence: CASSGGATEVQQYF. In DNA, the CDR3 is TGTGCCAGCAGCGGAGGGGCGACGGAGGTTCAGCAGTACTTC. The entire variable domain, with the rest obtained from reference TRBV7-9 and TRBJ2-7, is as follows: DTGVSQNPRHKITKRGQNVTFRCDPISEHNRLYWYRQTLGQGPEFLTYFQNEAQLEKSRLLSDRFSAERPKGSFSTLEIQRTEQGDSAMYLCASSGGATEVQQYFGPGTRLTVT.

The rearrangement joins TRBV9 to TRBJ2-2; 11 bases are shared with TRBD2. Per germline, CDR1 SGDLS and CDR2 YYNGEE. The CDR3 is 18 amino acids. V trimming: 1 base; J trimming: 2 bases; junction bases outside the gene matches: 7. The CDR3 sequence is CASSVSGTSGPNTGELFF. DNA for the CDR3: TGTGCCAGCAGCGTATCCGGGACTAGCGGACCAAACACCGGGGAGCTGTTTTTT.

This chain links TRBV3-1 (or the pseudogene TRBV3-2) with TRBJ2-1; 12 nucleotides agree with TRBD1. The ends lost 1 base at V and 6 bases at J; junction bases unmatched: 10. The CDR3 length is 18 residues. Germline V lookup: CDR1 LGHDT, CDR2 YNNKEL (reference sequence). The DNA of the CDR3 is TGTGCCAGCAGCCAAGTTCTAATTGGGACAGGGGGCCGCAATGAGCAGTTCTTC. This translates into CASSQVLIGTGGRNEQFF.

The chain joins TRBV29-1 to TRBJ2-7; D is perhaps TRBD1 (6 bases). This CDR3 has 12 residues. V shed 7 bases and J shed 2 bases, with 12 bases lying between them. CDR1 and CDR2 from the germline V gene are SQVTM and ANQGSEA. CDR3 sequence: CSAGRQAYEQYF. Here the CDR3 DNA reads TGCAGCGCCGGAAGACAGGCCTACGAGCAGTACTTC.

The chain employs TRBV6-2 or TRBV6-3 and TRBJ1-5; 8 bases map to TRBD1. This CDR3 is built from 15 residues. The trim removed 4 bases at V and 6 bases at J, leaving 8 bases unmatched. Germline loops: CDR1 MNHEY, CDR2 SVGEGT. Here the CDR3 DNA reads TGTGCCAGCAGTTCCTCACAGGGGGGTGGTCAGCCCCAGCATTTT. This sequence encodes CASSSSQGGGQPQHF.

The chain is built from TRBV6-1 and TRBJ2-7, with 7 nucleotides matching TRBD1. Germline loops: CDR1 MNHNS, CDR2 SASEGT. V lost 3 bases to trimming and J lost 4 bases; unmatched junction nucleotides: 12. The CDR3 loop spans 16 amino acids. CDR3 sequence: CASSDMSGTVKYEQYF. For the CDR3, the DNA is TGTGCCAGCAGTGACATGTCCGGGACAGTAAAATACGAGCAGTACTTC.

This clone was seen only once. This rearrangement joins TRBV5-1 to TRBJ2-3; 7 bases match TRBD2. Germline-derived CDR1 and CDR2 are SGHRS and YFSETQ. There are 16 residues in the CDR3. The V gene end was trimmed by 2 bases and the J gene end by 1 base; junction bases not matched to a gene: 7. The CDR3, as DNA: TGCGCCAGCAGCTTCGGGAGCGGGGCGGGCACAGATACGCAGTATTTT. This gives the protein CASSFGSGAGTDTQYF.

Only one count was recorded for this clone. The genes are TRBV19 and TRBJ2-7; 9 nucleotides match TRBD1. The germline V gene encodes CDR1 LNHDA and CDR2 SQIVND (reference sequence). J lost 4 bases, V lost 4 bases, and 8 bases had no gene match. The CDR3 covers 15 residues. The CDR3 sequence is CASSRGTGKVYEQYF. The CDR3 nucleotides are TGTGCCAGTAGTAGGGGGACAGGGAAGGTATACGAGCAGTACTTC.

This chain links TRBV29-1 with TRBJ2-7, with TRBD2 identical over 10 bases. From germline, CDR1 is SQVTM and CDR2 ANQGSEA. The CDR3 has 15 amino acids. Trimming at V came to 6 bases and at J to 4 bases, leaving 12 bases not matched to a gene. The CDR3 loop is CSVATSGARSYEQYF. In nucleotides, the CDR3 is TGCAGCGTGGCCACTAGCGGGGCTCGGAGTTACGAGCAGTACTTC.

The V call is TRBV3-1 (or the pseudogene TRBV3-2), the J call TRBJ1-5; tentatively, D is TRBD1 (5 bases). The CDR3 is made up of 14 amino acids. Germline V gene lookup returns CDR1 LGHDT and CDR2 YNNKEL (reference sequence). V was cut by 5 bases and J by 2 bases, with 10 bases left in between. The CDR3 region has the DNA TGTGCCAGCAGCTCAGGGCCCCGCAATCAGCCCCAGCATTTT. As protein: CASSSGPRNQPQHF.

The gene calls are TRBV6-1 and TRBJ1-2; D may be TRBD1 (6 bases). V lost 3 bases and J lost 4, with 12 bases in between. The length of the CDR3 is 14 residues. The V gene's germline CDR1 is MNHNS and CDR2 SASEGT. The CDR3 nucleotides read TGTGCCAGCAGTGAGTGGGGGGGGGCCTATGGCTACACCTTC. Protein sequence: CASSEWGGAYGYTF.

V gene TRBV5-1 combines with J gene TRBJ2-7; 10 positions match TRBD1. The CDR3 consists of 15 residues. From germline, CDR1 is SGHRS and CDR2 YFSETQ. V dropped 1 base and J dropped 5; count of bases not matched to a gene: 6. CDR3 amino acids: CASSLYRDRGDEQYF. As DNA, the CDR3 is TGCGCCAGCAGCTTGTACCGGGACAGGGGAGACGAGCAGTACTTC.

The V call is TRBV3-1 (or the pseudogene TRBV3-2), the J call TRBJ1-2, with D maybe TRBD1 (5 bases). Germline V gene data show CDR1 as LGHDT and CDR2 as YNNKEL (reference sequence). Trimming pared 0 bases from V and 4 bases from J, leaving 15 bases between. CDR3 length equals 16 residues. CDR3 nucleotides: TGTGCCAGCAGCCAAGATTTAGGCAGGGAAAGCTATGGCTACACCTTC. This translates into CASSQDLGRESYGYTF.